This TCR beta chain was found in a study of T cell repertoires in cytomegalovirus infection. Across the whole study: Matching HLA type and CMV infection were both indicated by public TCR beta signatures.

General study results and limits: The ex vivo response was dominated by HLA-C-restricted CMV-specific TCR beta clonotypes. Adding up the frequency of public TCR beta families identified people who carried CMV plus the relevant HLA.

Via MiXCR, TCRdb re-called the reads, giving one row per CDR3 protein. This sample has about 740,000 distinct CDR3 sequences, with roughly 35% found just once. This CDR3 is 15 amino acids long. Trimming took 4 bases from V and 9 from J; bases not matched to a gene: 8. CDR1 MDHEN and CDR2 SYDVKM come from the germline V gene. Of note for this clonotype: Its antigen remains unidentified.

The J gene is TRBJ2-3, the V gene TRBV28, with TRBD2 matching over 12 bases. The receptor was isolated from a human donor in good health (CMV status not recorded). Some clones in this sample may be carry-over from other donors' samples. Specimen: PBMCs. The CDR3 spells CASSSTSGRLETQYF. In DNA, the CDR3 is TGTGCCAGCAGTTCCACTAGCGGGAGGCTAGAGACGCAGTATTTT.